The 31 T cell receptor beta chains listed next were all sequenced from one sample in a study of spatial heterogeneity in lung cancer. TCRdb re-derived calls from the 5' RACE reads in MiXCR, one entry per CDR3 protein. The sample shows roughly 18,000 distinct CDR3 sequences, 7% to 10% of them seen only once. As for time point: blood at routine non-recurrence follow-up after resection. Sequences were derived from PBMCs, sampled at follow-up. These receptors came from a male donor with early-stage non-small cell lung cancer.

This clonotype appeared a few times. This chain links TRBV15 with TRBJ2-2; D is ambiguous. Trimming took 0 bases from V and 5 from J, leaving 19 bases between them. CDR1 is LNHNV, CDR2 YYDKDF, per germline (reference sequence). The CDR3 has 18 residues. DNA of the CDR3: TGTGCCACCAGCAGAGATCTTGGTGCATCGGCCCTTACCGGGGAGCTGTTTTTT. As protein: CATSRDLGASALTGELFF. Based on the CDR3 plus reference TRBV15 and TRBJ2-2, the full variable domain is DAMVIQNPRYQVTQFGKPVTLSCSQTLNHNVMYWYQQKSSQAPKLLFHYYDKDFNNEADTPDNFQSRRPNTSFCFLDIRSPGLGDTAMYLCATSRDLGASALTGELFFGEGSRLTVL.

This clonotype was seen repeatedly, ten times or more. V gene TRBV29-1 combines with J gene TRBJ2-7; possible D gene TRBD1, 6 bases. CDR1 and CDR2 from the germline V gene are SQVTM and ANQGSEA. Trimming cost V 5 bases and J 3 bases, with 11 bases left between them. This CDR3 region has 12 residues. CDR3 sequence reads: CSVSRGNYEQYF. CDR3 coding DNA: TGCAGCGTTTCCAGGGGAAACTACGAGCAGTACTTC.

This clonotype was found many times. The rearrangement joins TRBV5-1 to TRBJ2-2, with 9 bases fitting TRBD2. CDR1 is SGHRS and CDR2 is YFSETQ in the germline V gene. CDR3 length: 15 amino acids. The V and J ends lost 4 bases and 3 bases, in that order; junction bases with no gene match: 4. The CDR3 region is CASSPGLADTGELFF. CDR3 nucleotide sequence: TGCGCCAGCAGCCCGGGACTAGCCGACACCGGGGAGCTGTTTTTT.

With regard to this clonotype: A much larger clone sits a single nucleotide away, making a read error possible. The rearrangement joins TRBV18 to TRBJ2-7; the match to TRBD2 covers 7 bases. The CDR3 is 14 amino acids. V was pared by 2 bases and J by 2 bases, with 3 bases of the junction left unmatched. CDR1 and CDR2 (germline): KGHSH, LQKENI. In nucleotides, the CDR3 is TGTGCCAGCTCACCATCGGGAGGACCCTACGAGCAGTACTTC. Amino acid sequence: CASSPSGGPYEQYF.

This clonotype was observed at least ten times. CDR3: CASSQNSYNEQFF. For the CDR3, the DNA is TGCGCCAGCAGCCAAAACTCCTACAATGAGCAGTTCTTC. The genes are TRBV4-1 and TRBJ2-1, with unresolved D. V lost 2 bases and J 0 bases, leaving 2 bases between the germline ends. CDR1 MGHRA and CDR2 YSYEKL come from the germline V gene. The CDR3 has 13 residues.

At least ten counts were recorded for this clonotype. One junction end disagrees with the germline gene, perhaps due to a read error. The DNA for the CDR3 is TGTGCCAGCAGTTTTGGCGGGCCCCTTCTCTTT. This sequence encodes CASSFGGPLLF. This chain uses TRBV12-3 or TRBV12-4 with TRBJ1-1; D gene ambiguous. CDR3 length: 11 amino acids.

At least ten counts were recorded for this clonotype. This chain connects TRBV20-1 to TRBJ1-3; D is ambiguous. The germline V gene has CDR1 DFQATT and CDR2 SNEGSKA (reference sequence). There are 13 residues in the CDR3. V was pared by 1 base and J by 2 bases, with 6 bases between. The chain's CDR3 is CSARASTGNTIYF. The CDR3 DNA reads TGCAGTGCTAGAGCCAGTACTGGAAACACCATATATTTT.

The chain links TRBV28 to TRBJ2-6; D remains unclear. Germline V gives CDR1 MDHEN, CDR2 SYDVKM. The CDR3 loop spans 16 amino acids. V was pared by 5 bases and J by 0 bases, with 11 bases between. The CDR3 is CASSRFFVSGANVLTF. CDR3 bases: TGTGCCAGCAGTCGATTTTTTGTCTCTGGGGCCAACGTCCTGACTTTC. Variable domain in full (rest from reference TRBV28 and TRBJ2-6): DVKVTQSSRYLVKRTGEKVFLECVQDMDHENMFWYRQDPGLGLRLIYFSYDVKMKEKGDIPEGYSVSREKKERFSLILESASTNQTSMYLCASSRFFVSGANVLTFGAGSRLTVL.

There are many counts of this clonotype. The J gene is TRBJ1-1, the V gene TRBV6-6; D is unclear. Germline CDR1 is MNHNY and CDR2 is SVGAGI (reference sequence). V dropped 5 bases and J dropped 2 bases, with 12 bases sitting between them. There are 14 residues in the CDR3. CDR3 region: CASSLETDNTEAFF. DNA for the CDR3: TGTGCCAGCAGTCTAGAGACCGATAACACTGAAGCTTTCTTT.

This clonotype was recorded at least ten times. The chain is built from TRBV7-8 and TRBJ1-5; no firm D call. CDR3 length: 15 amino acids. Trimming shortened V by 1 base and J by 5 bases, and 12 bases separated the two germline ends. CDR1 is SGHVS, CDR2 FQNEAQ, per germline. CDR3 in DNA: TGTGCCAGCAGCTTAGGGAGGGTGATGGATCAGCCCCAGCATTTT. Its translation: CASSLGRVMDQPQHF.

This clonotype was detected many times. This rearrangement joins TRBV6-1 to TRBJ2-7, with D possibly matching TRBD2 (5 bases). The germline gives CDR1 MNHNS, CDR2 SASEGT. V lost 2 bases and J 4 bases, leaving 9 bases between the germline ends. The CDR3 has 13 residues. CDR3 bases: TGTGCCAGCAGTGAATGGCCGGGGTACGAGCAGTACTTC. This encodes CASSEWPGYEQYF.

This clonotype was picked up many times. This sequence joins TRBV5-4 and TRBJ2-5; tentative D call: TRBD2 (6 bases). Per germline, CDR1 SGHNT and CDR2 YYREEE (reference sequence). Trimming cost V 4 bases and J 5 bases, with 27 bases left between them. This CDR3 has 18 residues. CDR3 DNA: TGTGCCAGCAGCAGGGCCCCCGACAGAACCTTCGGAGGGGAGACCCAGTACTTC. Its translation: CASSRAPDRTFGGETQYF.

This clonotype showed up many times. This chain uses TRBV7-7 with TRBJ2-7, with D possibly being TRBD1 or TRBD2 (5 bases each). The CDR3 is made up of 13 amino acids. Trimming pared 1 base from V and 5 bases from J, leaving 9 bases between. Germline V gene data show CDR1 as SSHAT and CDR2 as FNYEAQ (reference sequence). This chain's CDR3 is CASSLGGTNEQYF. The CDR3, as DNA: TGTGCCAGCAGCTTAGGAGGGACCAACGAGCAGTACTTC.

This clonotype was picked up many times. This chain uses TRBV19 with TRBJ2-3, with 12 positions matching TRBD2. Looked up from germline, CDR1 is LNHDA and CDR2 is SQIVND (reference sequence). Losses at the gene ends were 5 bases for V and 6 bases for J; bases not matched to a gene: 6. This CDR3 has 15 amino acids. The CDR3 DNA sequence: TGTGCCAGTAGTCCCCTAGCGGGAGGGGAGGATACGCAGTATTTT. Amino acids: CASSPLAGGEDTQYF.

V is TRBV4-1 and J is TRBJ1-2; a weak D match, TRBD1 (5 bases). The CDR3 is 14 residues long. Germline V gives CDR1 MGHRA, CDR2 YSYEKL. Trimming removed 1 base from V and 2 bases from J, with 8 bases in between. CDR3 sequence (DNA): TGCGCCAGCAGCCAAGGCGGGGGGAACTATGGCTACACCTTC. It translates to CASSQGGGNYGYTF.

This clonotype occurred many times. This chain uses TRBV20-1 with TRBJ1-2; D unclear. Germline-derived CDR1 and CDR2 are DFQATT and SNEGSKA (reference sequence). V dropped 0 bases and J dropped 2 bases, with 7 bases sitting between them. This CDR3 has 13 amino acids. The CDR3: CSARDQENYGYTF. For the CDR3, the DNA is TGCAGTGCTAGAGATCAAGAGAACTATGGCTACACCTTC.

The chain recombines TRBV4-2 with TRBJ2-3; TRBD2 matches 10 bases. The trim removed 1 base at V and 4 bases at J, leaving 5 bases unmatched. Per germline, CDR1 LGHNA and CDR2 YNFKEQ. This CDR3 is 16 amino acids long. The CDR3 reads CASSQGVAGGADTQYF. Here the CDR3 DNA reads TGTGCCAGCAGCCAAGGGGTAGCGGGGGGCGCAGATACGCAGTATTTT.

This clonotype appeared a few times. The V and J genes are TRBV28 and TRBJ2-4; D not certain. The germline V and J ends were trimmed by 5 bases and 5 bases, with 13 bases remaining between them. Germline assignment: CDR1 MDHEN and CDR2 SYDVKM. CDR3 length equals 14 residues. The CDR3 coding sequence is TGTGCCAGCAGTCTGCCCGGCCCACAAAACATTCAGTACTTC. This gives the protein CASSLPGPQNIQYF.

This clonotype was picked up many times. One end of the junction varies from germline; a read error may be responsible. The chain employs TRBV6-5 and TRBJ2-7; TRBD1 is a possible D gene (6 bases). The CDR3 consists of 15 residues. Germline V gene data show CDR1 as MNHEY and CDR2 as SVGAGI. The CDR3 loop is CANSRDRTPPYEQYF. Written as DNA, the CDR3 is TGTGCCAACAGTCGTGACAGGACGCCCCCCTACGAGCAGTACTTC.

This clonotype was seen at least ten times. CDR3 sequence (DNA): TGTGCCACCAGTGACCGCGGGACAGGGGGCTATGGCTACACCTTC. It codes for CATSDRGTGGYGYTF. The rearrangement uses TRBV24-1 and TRBJ1-2; 11 positions match TRBD1. This CDR3 has 15 residues. Germline V gene data show CDR1 as KGHDR and CDR2 as SFDVKD. V trimming: 4 bases; J trimming: 4 bases; junction bases outside the gene matches: 4.

This clonotype has at least ten counts. This chain joins TRBV20-1 and TRBJ2-2; a weak D match, TRBD1 (6 bases). The CDR3 is made up of 21 amino acids. Germline CDR1 reads DFQATT; CDR2 reads SNEGSKA (reference sequence). Trimming shortened V by 4 bases and J by 6 bases, and 36 bases separated the two germline ends. CDR3 sequence: CSATPPRRVRQQGFSAGELFF. The CDR3 DNA sequence: TGCAGTGCTACGCCCCCACGTAGGGTCAGGCAACAGGGCTTTTCGGCCGGGGAGCTGTTTTTT.

At least ten counts were recorded for this clonotype. The chain links TRBV6-2 or TRBV6-3 to TRBJ2-1, with D hard to call. V lost 5 bases and J lost 10, with 12 bases in between. From germline, CDR1 is MNHEY and CDR2 SVGEGT. The CDR3 contains 12 residues. CDR3 loop: CASSVSSLEQFF. CDR3 coding DNA: TGTGCCAGCAGTGTCTCGTCGTTGGAGCAGTTCTTC.

This clonotype was seen repeatedly, ten times or more. The chain combines TRBV28 with TRBJ2-1; no definite D call. Germline assignment: CDR1 MDHEN and CDR2 SYDVKM. CDR3 length equals 14 residues. V was pared by 3 bases and J by 4 bases, with 10 bases between. CDR3 region: CASSLAGIYNEQFF. The CDR3 DNA is TGTGCCAGCAGTTTGGCAGGAATATACAATGAGCAGTTCTTC.

At least ten counts were recorded for this clonotype. The chain recombines TRBV18 with TRBJ2-7; 12 bases map to TRBD2. With 5 bases clipped from V and 2 bases from J, the junction kept 4 bases outside the gene matches. Per germline, CDR1 KGHSH and CDR2 LQKENI. This CDR3 has 15 amino acids. DNA of the CDR3: TGTGCCAGCTCAGATCTAGCGGGAGGGCCCTACGAGCAGTACTTC. This codes for CASSDLAGGPYEQYF.

The rearrangement uses TRBV5-6 and TRBJ1-1, with D perhaps matching TRBD1 (6 bases). Per germline, CDR1 SGHDT and CDR2 YYEEEE. This CDR3 contains 15 residues. V was cut by 7 bases and J by 5 bases, with 21 bases left in between. This chain's CDR3 is CASGLGGGAWTEAFF. The CDR3 nucleotides read TGTGCCAGCGGGCTCGGCGGGGGCGCATGGACTGAAGCTTTCTTT.

This clonotype was seen repeatedly, ten times or more. This chain links TRBV7-9 with TRBJ2-7; TRBD2 matches 9 bases. The V segment lost 5 bases and the J segment 7 bases; nucleotides outside the gene matches: 9. Germline CDR1 is SEHNR and CDR2 is FQNEAQ (reference sequence). The CDR3 length is 14 residues. This chain's CDR3 is CASSPRGRVGEQYF. The CDR3 DNA reads TGTGCCAGCAGCCCGCGCGGGAGGGTTGGAGAGCAGTACTTC.

This clonotype was seen many times. This chain joins TRBV2 and TRBJ2-7, with 7 bases that match TRBD1. The CDR3 loop spans 14 amino acids. V dropped 3 bases and J dropped 2; count of bases not matched to a gene: 4. Looked up from germline, CDR1 is SNHLY and CDR2 is FYNNEI. CDR3 in DNA: TGTGCCAGCAGTGATCGGGACAGACCCTACGAGCAGTACTTC. Amino acid sequence: CASSDRDRPYEQYF.

This clonotype appeared many times. The chain employs TRBV14 and TRBJ1-2; 7 nucleotides match TRBD1. With 0 bases clipped from V and 7 bases from J, the junction kept 5 bases outside the gene matches. Germline CDR1 and CDR2: SGHDN and FVKESK. The CDR3 length is 14 residues. CDR3 region: CASSQDWTGRGYTF. CDR3 DNA: TGTGCCAGCAGCCAAGATTGGACAGGTCGTGGCTACACCTTC.

In its sample, this clonotype was seen many times. This chain joins TRBV7-2 and TRBJ2-2, with D perhaps matching TRBD1 or TRBD2 (5 bases each). Per the germline V gene, CDR1 is SGHTA and CDR2 is FQGNSA. V shed 2 bases and J shed 0 bases, with 10 bases lying between them. This CDR3 contains 16 residues. The CDR3 protein is CASSLWGGSNTGELFF. The DNA of the CDR3 is TGTGCCAGCAGCTTATGGGGCGGGTCGAACACCGGGGAGCTGTTTTTT.

This clonotype was seen more than once but under ten times. The chain uses TRBV25-1 and TRBJ2-7; 11 nucleotides agree with TRBD1. The CDR3 contains 13 residues. The germline gives CDR1 MGHDK, CDR2 SYGVNS. V was clipped by 4 bases and J by 6 bases; unmatched bases: 2. The CDR3 DNA reads as TGTGCCAGCAGTGGGACAGGGGGCAGCGAGCAGTACTTC. It translates to CASSGTGGSEQYF.

This clonotype was counted ten times or more. The V call is TRBV28, the J call TRBJ2-5, with TRBD2 identical over 13 bases. This CDR3 comprises 15 residues. Germline CDR1 reads MDHEN; CDR2 reads SYDVKM. V trimming: 6 bases; J trimming: 3 bases; junction bases outside the gene matches: 4. The DNA for the CDR3 is TGTGCCAGCAGCCCGGGACTAGCGGGAAAAGAGACCCAGTACTTC. Translation: CASSPGLAGKETQYF.